This T cell receptor (beta chain) was captured by sequencing in a study of human T cells and chemical hapten exposure. On the study more broadly: The cohort included alopecia areata under or over 50% scalp, totalis and universalis. Study-level points and caveats: A positive correlation with patch test score was found for PT1 expanded TCR counts.

TCRdb analysed the RACE reads with MiXCR anew, one entry per CDR3 protein. Among 80,000 to 100,000 distinct CDR3 sequences listed, around 7% were seen once. Germline V CDR1 and CDR2: SQVTM, ANQGSEA. V was pared by 5 bases and J by 2 bases, with 6 bases between. This CDR3 contains 11 residues. Time point defined: patch test 1, 2 weeks after DPC sensitization. Treatment defined: therapeutic diphenylcyclopropenone sensitization with weekly scalp DPC. Alopecia patients between 18 and 70 years old and suitable for DPC were used as donors. Total RNA was isolated from whole blood that had not been fractionated. This clonotype has just a few counts. Its target is not known.

Source: whole blood, taken in connection with sensitization to the hapten diphenylcyclopropenone (DPC). The chain carries TRBV29-1 and TRBJ1-1; D is ambiguous. The TCR originated in a woman under 40 with alopecia areata. Some clones in this sample may be carry-over from other donors' samples. CDR3 region: CSVRSNTEAFF. The CDR3 DNA reads TGCAGCGTTCGGTCCAACACTGAAGCTTTCTTT.